The rows below give T cell receptor beta chains drawn from one sample of a study of tumor-infiltrating T cells and Merkel cell polyomavirus. Profiling relied on immunoSEQ multiplex PCR, and the TCRdb table lists in-frame clones only, not all of them. The profile shows 24,000 or so clones, roughly 85% of them singletons. What was sequenced was lymph node tissue. These receptors were taken from a middle-aged man with Merkel cell carcinoma. The CDR3 runs from the conserved cysteine through the conserved F or W. D genes are given only for firm matches. Clone sizes are given selectively: once, few, many, or a class where the clone is expanded.

D: NA
size: NA
V: TRBV15
J: TRBJ1-5
length: 17
DNA: TGTGCCACCCGACGGGAGGCGGCGGGATATAGCAATCAGCCCCAGCATTTT
CDR3: CATRREAAGYSNQPQHF

D: NA
size: NA
V: TRBV11-2
J: TRBJ2-7
length: 16
DNA: TGTGCCAGCAGCTTAGATAGTAGCGCGAGCTCCTACGAGCAGTACTTC
CDR3: CASSLDSSASSYEQYF

D: NA
size: NA
V: TRBV9
J: TRBJ2-1
length: 11
DNA: TGTGCCAGCAGCGCTAACAATGAGCAGTTCTTC
CDR3: CASSANNEQFF

D: NA
size: NA
V: TRBV4-3
J: TRBJ2-3
length: 18
DNA: TGCGCCAGCAGCCATTTCTTTACCGTGGGGGGAGTAACAGATACGCAGTATTTT
CDR3: CASSHFFTVGGVTDTQYF

D: TRBD1
size: once
V: TRBV5-4
J: TRBJ2-7
length: 14
DNA: TGTGCCAGCAGCACGACAGGGGCCTCCTACGAGCAGTACTTC
CDR3: CASSTTGASYEQYF

D: TRBD1
size: NA
V: TRBV6-5
J: TRBJ2-2
length: 16
DNA: TGTGCCAGCAGTTATCTCAGGACAGGGGCGACCGGGGAGCTGTTTTTT
CDR3: CASSYLRTGATGELFF

D: TRBD1
size: NA
V: TRBV5-1
J: TRBJ1-4
length: 17
DNA: TGCGCCAGCAGTGGGACAGGGACGAGTCGGAGCAATGAAAAACTGTTTTTT
CDR3: CASSGTGTSRSNEKLFF

D: NA
size: NA
V: TRBV14
J: TRBJ1-5
length: 14
DNA: TGTGCCAGCAGCCAAAGCAACTCTGATCAGCCCCAGCATTTT
CDR3: CASSQSNSDQPQHF

D: NA
size: once
V: TRBV6-6
J: TRBJ1-1
length: 14
DNA: TGTGCCAGCAGCCTCGGGACTGCGAACACTGAAGCTTTCTTT
CDR3: CASSLGTANTEAFF

D: NA
size: NA
V: TRBV14
J: TRBJ1-1
length: 14
DNA: TGTGCCAGCAGCCAAGTCAGGGGGAACACTGAAGCTTTCTTT
CDR3: CASSQVRGNTEAFF

D: NA
size: NA
V: TRBV9
J: TRBJ2-1
length: 16
DNA: TGTGCCAGCAGCGTAGCTACTAGTAGCTCCTACAATGAGCAGTTCTTC
CDR3: CASSVATSSSYNEQFF

D: TRBD2
size: NA
V: TRBV4-1
J: TRBJ2-5
length: 14
DNA: TGCGCCAGCAGTAAGACTAGCGGGGGCGAGACCCAGTACTTC
CDR3: CASSKTSGGETQYF

D: NA
size: NA
V: TRBV6-6
J: TRBJ1-6
length: 15
DNA: TGTGCCAGCAGTTACTCTCCAGGGTCCAATTCACCCCTCCACTTT
CDR3: CASSYSPGSNSPLHF

D: TRBD2
size: NA
V: TRBV28
J: TRBJ2-7
length: 13
DNA: TGTGCCAGCATGGGGACTAGCGTATACGAGCAGTACTTC
CDR3: CASMGTSVYEQYF

D: NA
size: NA
V: TRBV27
J: TRBJ1-4
length: 14
DNA: TGTGCCAGCAGTCCCGACAGACTTAATGAAAAACTGTTTTTT
CDR3: CASSPDRLNEKLFF

D: TRBD1
size: NA
V: TRBV5-4
J: TRBJ2-7
length: 15
DNA: TGTGCCAGCAGCTTCCGGGACAGGGTTGAGTACGAGCAGTACTTC
CDR3: CASSFRDRVEYEQYF

D: NA
size: NA
V: TRBV30
J: TRBJ2-7
length: 14
DNA: TGTGCCTGGAGTGTGGGGGACATGTGGGAAGAGCAGTACTTC
CDR3: CAWSVGDMWEEQYF

D: TRBD1
size: few
V: TRBV28
J: TRBJ1-5
length: 16
DNA: TGTGCCAGCAGTTTATTCGGACAGGGCGGTAATCAGCCCCAGCATTTT
CDR3: CASSLFGQGGNQPQHF

D: TRBD2
size: NA
V: TRBV29-1
J: TRBJ2-7
length: 16
DNA: TGCAGCGTTGAAGCGACTAGCGGGAGGGCCAGTGGAGAGCAGTACTTC
CDR3: CSVEATSGRASGEQYF

D: TRBD1
size: NA
V: TRBV5-1
J: TRBJ2-7
length: 17
DNA: TGCGCCAGCAGCGAACGAATGTTCCGGGACAGGGCCTACGAGCAGTACTTC
CDR3: CASSERMFRDRAYEQYF

D: NA
size: NA
V: TRBV18
J: TRBJ1-2
length: 14
DNA: TGTGCCAGCTCGTCCCGACAGCAGGGCTATGGCTACACCTTC
CDR3: CASSSRQQGYGYTF

D: NA
size: NA
V: TRBV29-1
J: TRBJ2-4
length: 13
DNA: TGCAGAACCGCGATAATAGCCAAAAACATTCAGTACTTC
CDR3: CRTAIIAKNIQYF

D: TRBD2
size: NA
V: TRBV14
J: TRBJ2-5
length: 15
DNA: TGTGCCAGCACCCTAGGGGTGGCTAGCGGCGAGACCCAGTACTTC
CDR3: CASTLGVASGETQYF

D: TRBD1
size: NA
V: TRBV27
J: TRBJ2-7
length: 14
DNA: TGTGCCAGCAGTTTAGGGGACAGTCCCTACGAGCAGTACTTC
CDR3: CASSLGDSPYEQYF

D: NA
size: NA
V: TRBV7-9
J: TRBJ2-7
length: 11
DNA: TGTGCCAGCAGCTTAGACCGCGAGCAGTACTTC
CDR3: CASSLDREQYF

D: TRBD2
size: NA
V: TRBV23-1
J: TRBJ2-1
length: 15
DNA: TGCGCCAGCAGTTGCGAGGGGACTAGCAACAATGAGCAGTTCTTC
CDR3: CASSCEGTSNNEQFF

D: TRBD2
size: NA
V: TRBV14
J: TRBJ2-1
length: 17
DNA: TGTGCCAGCAGCAATTCTAGCGGGGGGGTTGTGAGAGGTGAGCAGTTCTTC
CDR3: CASSNSSGGVVRGEQFF

D: TRBD2
size: NA
V: TRBV5-1
J: TRBJ2-5
length: 17
DNA: TGCGCCAGCAGCTTGGCTGGGGCGGGGGGGTCAGGGGAGACCCAGTACTTC
CDR3: CASSLAGAGGSGETQYF

D: NA
size: NA
V: TRBV28
J: TRBJ1-2
length: 12
DNA: TGTGCCAGCAGCCTCCTTAACTATGGCTACACCTTC
CDR3: CASSLLNYGYTF

D: NA
size: NA
V: TRBV18
J: TRBJ1-3
length: 16
DNA: TGTGCCAGCTCACCTTATGACAGTTCATCTGGAAACACCATATATTTT
CDR3: CASSPYDSSSGNTIYF